This passage covers 8 T cell receptor beta chains from one sample sequenced in a study of T cell repertoires in aging, cancer and after chemotherapy. Peripheral blood genomic DNA, not sorted cells or RNA, was the template. TRB rearrangements spanning V, D and J were amplified using mixed TRB-A/B primers. TCRdb reprocessed the multiplex PCR reads with MiXCR, giving one entry per CDR3 protein. The table lists about 4,900 distinct CDR3 sequences, around 42% of them singletons. The sample taken for sequencing was blood. Every receptor here comes from a human donor in good health.

The V gene is TRBV29-1, the J gene TRBJ2-7; 8 bases line up with TRBD2. Trimming at V came to 7 bases and at J to 5 bases, leaving 16 bases not matched to a gene. CDR3 length equals 15 residues. Germline CDR1 is SQVTM and CDR2 is ANQGSEA. The CDR3 loop reads CSATGTSGGKDEQYF. The CDR3 DNA reads TGCAGCGCAACCGGGACTAGTGGTGGTAAGGACGAGCAGTACTTC.

This clonotype was seen just once. The genes are TRBV24-1 and TRBJ2-6; 7 bases are a match to TRBD1. V shed 9 bases, J shed 0 bases, and the junction held 1 base outside the gene matches. Germline V gene data show CDR1 as KGHDR and CDR2 as SFDVKD. The CDR3 extends over 14 amino acids. CDR3 nucleotides: TGTGCCACCGGGGACAGCTCTGGGGCCAACGTCCTGACTTTC. The encoded protein is CATGDSSGANVLTF.

This clonotype has only a few counts. The chain has TRBV5-6 and TRBJ2-3; 11 bases are shared with TRBD2. Per germline, CDR1 SGHDT and CDR2 YYEEEE. The CDR3 has 16 amino acids. V lost 5 bases to trimming and J lost 2 bases; unmatched junction nucleotides: 7. The CDR3 coding sequence is TGTGCCAGCAGTTCCACGGGACTAGCGGACACAGATACGCAGTATTTT. This codes for CASSSTGLADTDTQYF.

The CDR3 DNA is TGTGCCACCGCGCGGAGAGCGCAAGAGACCCAGTACTTC. The encoded protein is CATARRAQETQYF. V gene TRBV24-1 combines with J gene TRBJ2-5; D is undetermined. V shed 9 bases and J shed 2 bases, with 12 bases lying between them. This CDR3 is 13 amino acids long. From germline, CDR1 is KGHDR and CDR2 SFDVKD.

J is TRBJ1-2 and V is TRBV5-6; 9 nucleotides align to TRBD1. J gave up 8 bases and V 4 bases, and 6 bases lay outside the gene matches. This CDR3 spans 13 amino acids. Per the germline V gene, CDR1 is SGHDT and CDR2 is YYEEEE. CDR3 amino acids: CASSLGQGWGYTF. CDR3 DNA sequence: TGTGCCAGCAGCCTGGGACAGGGTTGGGGCTACACCTTC.

The rearrangement joins TRBV6-5 to TRBJ2-5; TRBD2 might be the D (6 bases). Germline assignment: CDR1 MNHEY and CDR2 SVGAGI. This CDR3 region has 16 residues. Trimming shortened V by 2 bases and J by 0 bases, and 13 bases separated the two germline ends. This chain's CDR3 is CASSYGWGGYQETQYF. The CDR3 coding sequence is TGTGCCAGCAGTTACGGGTGGGGAGGCTACCAAGAGACCCAGTACTTC.

The rearrangement joins TRBV6-5 to TRBJ2-7; the match to TRBD2 covers 7 bases. V shed 0 bases and J 9 bases; nucleotides not matched to a gene: 5. CDR3 length: 13 residues. CDR1 is MNHEY and CDR2 is SVGAGI in the germline V gene. The CDR3 protein is CASSYSEGGTQYF. Here the CDR3 DNA reads TGTGCCAGCAGTTACTCAGAGGGAGGGACGCAGTACTTC.

This clonotype was picked up a small number of times. V usage is TRBV12-3 or TRBV12-4 and J usage is TRBJ1-1; 12 bases are a match to TRBD1. V was clipped by 5 bases and J by 5 bases; unmatched bases: 9. The CDR3 length is 16 residues. CDR3 amino acids: CASSPGTGGGQTEAFF. CDR3 DNA: TGTGCCAGCAGTCCCGGGACAGGGGGCGGACAGACTGAAGCTTTCTTT.